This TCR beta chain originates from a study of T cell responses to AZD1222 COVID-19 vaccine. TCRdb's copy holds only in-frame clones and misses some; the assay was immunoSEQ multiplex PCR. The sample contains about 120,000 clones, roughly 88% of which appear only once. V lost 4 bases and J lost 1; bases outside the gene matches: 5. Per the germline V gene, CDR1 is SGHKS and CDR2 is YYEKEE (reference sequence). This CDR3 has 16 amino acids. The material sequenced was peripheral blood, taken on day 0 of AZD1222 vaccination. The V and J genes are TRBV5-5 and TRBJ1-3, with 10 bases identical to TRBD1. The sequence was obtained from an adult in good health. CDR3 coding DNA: TGTGCCAGCAGCGCGGGACAGGGGATTTCTGGAAACACCATATATTTT. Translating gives CASSAGQGISGNTIYF.